The 20 T cell receptor beta chains given below trace back to one sample, sequenced in a study of Ad26.COV2.S vaccination and SARS-CoV-2 variants. Method: immunoSEQ multiplex PCR; TCRdb's copy keeps in-frame clones and lacks some. In the table there are about 350,000 clones, 88% of which are singletons. Treatment described: 19 received Ad26.COV2.S at low or high dose, single or two shots; roughly five received placebo; per-sample allocation not given. Sampling happened 63 days after the first vaccine or placebo injection. The input for sequencing was peripheral blood, taken in a trial of Ad26.COV2.S vaccine versus placebo. These receptor sequences come from a person between 18 and 60 years old who received the Ad26.COV2.S COVID-19 vaccine or a placebo.

The V call is TRBV5-1, the J call TRBJ2-2; 10 bases map to TRBD1. This CDR3 has 16 residues. The trim removed 4 bases at V and 8 bases at J, leaving 11 bases unmatched. Germline V gene sequence: CDR1 SGHRS, CDR2 YFSETQ. Written as DNA, the CDR3 is TGCGCCAGCAGCCCGGGCGGGACAGGGGTCTCGGGGGAGCTGTTTTTT. It is translated as CASSPGGTGVSGELFF.

This clone occurred once. This rearrangement joins TRBV2 to TRBJ2-7; D is unresolved. Deletions cut 2 bases from V and 3 bases from J, with 14 bases between. Germline CDR1 reads SNHLY; CDR2 reads FYNNEI. This CDR3 has 15 residues. The CDR3 DNA follows: TGTGCCAGCAGTGAATCGTATATCCCTCTCTACGAGCAGTACTTC. It codes for CASSESYIPLYEQYF.

In this sample, this clone turned up once. The chain links TRBV7-3 to TRBJ2-3, with a tentative D call TRBD2 (6 bases). There are 16 residues in the CDR3. Trimming cost V 3 bases and J 5 bases, with 18 bases left between them. The germline V gene encodes CDR1 SGHTA and CDR2 FQGTGA. The CDR3 sequence is CASSFSSGGPLDTQYF. DNA for the CDR3: TGTGCCAGCAGCTTCTCGAGCGGAGGGCCTCTAGATACGCAGTATTTT.

The J gene is TRBJ1-5, the V gene TRBV5-6, with D perhaps matching TRBD1 (6 bases). CDR3 length equals 17 residues. Germline CDR1 SGHDT, CDR2 YYEEEE. Trimming pared 1 base from V and 0 bases from J, leaving 14 bases between. This chain's CDR3 is CASSLYRDAYSNQPQHF. For the CDR3, the DNA is TGTGCCAGCAGCTTGTACAGGGACGCATATAGCAATCAGCCCCAGCATTTT.

The chain recombines TRBV3-1 (or the pseudogene TRBV3-2) with TRBJ2-3, with 8 bases identical to TRBD1. V was clipped by 4 bases and J by 5 bases; unmatched bases: 5. The CDR3 loop spans 14 amino acids. Germline V lookup: CDR1 LGHDT, CDR2 YNNKEL (reference sequence). The CDR3 reads CASSPDRVGDTQYF. The CDR3 region has the DNA TGTGCCAGCAGCCCGGACAGGGTAGGAGATACGCAGTATTTT.

This clone has only a few counts. The V call is TRBV7-9, the J call TRBJ1-5, with D hard to call. Germline V lookup: CDR1 SEHNR, CDR2 FQNEAQ (reference sequence). There are 15 residues in the CDR3. V lost 1 base and J lost 0, with 7 bases in between. The CDR3: CASSLGAYSNQPQHF. In nucleotides, the CDR3 is TGTGCCAGCAGCTTAGGCGCTTATAGCAATCAGCCCCAGCATTTT.

V is TRBV9 and J is TRBJ1-2; D gene uncertain. V was trimmed by 3 bases and J by 8 bases, leaving 8 bases between them. The germline gives CDR1 SGDLS, CDR2 YYNGEE. This CDR3 region has 11 residues. The CDR3, as DNA: TGTGCCAGCAGCGCCCCGAGGGGCTACACCTTC. The encoded protein is CASSAPRGYTF. Full variable domain (outside the CDR3, taken from reference TRBV9 and TRBJ1-2): DSGVTQTPKHLITATGQRVTLRCSPRSGDLSVYWYQQSLDQGLQFLIQYYNGEERAKGNILERFSAQQFPDLHSELNLSSLELGDSALYFCASSAPRGYTFGSGTRLTVV.

The rearrangement links TRBV9 to TRBJ2-5; tentatively, D is TRBD1 or TRBD2 (6 bases each). Trimming shortened V by 4 bases and J by 5 bases, and 15 bases separated the two germline ends. The CDR3 is made up of 14 amino acids. Germline V gives CDR1 SGDLS, CDR2 YYNGEE. The CDR3 reads CASSLGGLRETQYF. Written as DNA, the CDR3 is TGTGCCAGCAGCCTGGGGGGCTTGCGGGAGACCCAGTACTTC.

In nucleotides, the CDR3 is TGTGCCAGCACTAGTGGGGAGACCCAGTACTTC. It is translated as CASTSGETQYF. The V call is TRBV5-4, the J call TRBJ2-5; the D is unclear. This CDR3 has 11 amino acids. Trimming pared 6 bases from V and 5 bases from J, leaving 8 bases between. Germline lookup yields CDR1 SGHNT and CDR2 YYREEE (reference sequence).

CDR3 sequence: CASSQGAQGTGGTAFF. Here the CDR3 DNA reads TGCGCCAGCAGCCAAGGCGCTCAGGGTACGGGGGGCACAGCTTTCTTT. This rearrangement joins TRBV4-3 to TRBJ1-1; TRBD1 might be the D (6 bases). Germline assignment: CDR1 LGHNA and CDR2 YSLEER. Trimming cost V 1 base and J 10 bases, with 22 bases left between them. The CDR3 runs to 16 residues.

The chain uses TRBV20-1 and TRBJ2-1; 7 bases are a match to TRBD1. Germline lookup yields CDR1 DFQATT and CDR2 SNEGSKA (reference sequence). V trimming: 3 bases; J trimming: 4 bases; junction bases outside the gene matches: 6. CDR3 length equals 14 residues. The CDR3 here is CSASLGTDYNEQFF. Written as DNA, the CDR3 is TGCAGTGCTAGTTTAGGGACAGATTACAATGAGCAGTTCTTC.

The rearrangement joins TRBV7-2 to TRBJ2-6; D call uncertain. Looked up from germline, CDR1 is SGHTA and CDR2 is FQGNSA. The CDR3 covers 15 residues. Trimming stripped 8 bases from V and 0 bases from J, with 11 bases between. The CDR3 spells CASQTFSSGANVLTF. CDR3 sequence (DNA): TGTGCCAGCCAAACCTTTAGCTCTGGGGCCAACGTCCTGACTTTC.

This clone has only one observation. The chain is built from TRBV7-8 and TRBJ1-2, with a weak D call TRBD1 (5 bases). V was cut by 0 bases and J by 2 bases, with 10 bases left in between. Germline V CDR1 and CDR2: SGHVS, FQNEAQ. This CDR3 spans 15 amino acids. The CDR3 here is CASSLARWGNYGYTF. The CDR3 bases are TGTGCCAGCAGCTTAGCGCGGTGGGGGAACTATGGCTACACCTTC.

This rearrangement joins TRBV2 to TRBJ1-4; 10 bases map to TRBD1. J lost 8 bases, V lost 8 bases, and 8 bases had no gene match. The germline gives CDR1 SNHLY, CDR2 FYNNEI. The CDR3 covers 14 residues. In DNA, the CDR3 is TGTGCCAGCCATCCCGGGACAGGGGCGGAAAAACTGTTTTTT. The encoded protein is CASHPGTGAEKLFF.

The genes are TRBV6-5 and TRBJ1-4; D gene ambiguous. CDR3 length: 14 residues. V was cut by 7 bases and J by 0 bases, with 9 bases left in between. Per the germline V gene, CDR1 is MNHEY and CDR2 is SVGAGI. In DNA, the CDR3 is TGTGCCAGCACTAGGACTGCAACTAATGAAAAACTGTTTTTT. Amino acids: CASTRTATNEKLFF.

The chain has TRBV4-2 and TRBJ2-5; D remains unclear. Germline loops: CDR1 LGHNA, CDR2 YNFKEQ. The V end was cut by 0 bases, the J end by 4 bases, with 6 bases between. The CDR3 has 13 residues. The CDR3 loop reads CASSQDVLETQYF. The CDR3 nucleotides read TGTGCCAGCAGCCAAGATGTTTTAGAGACCCAGTACTTC.

The V and J genes are TRBV9 and TRBJ1-2; D is uncertain. This CDR3 is 13 amino acids long. Germline V gene lookup returns CDR1 SGDLS and CDR2 YYNGEE. The ends were cut back, 4 bases at V and 8 bases at J, with 15 bases in the middle. The CDR3 DNA is TGTGCCAGCAGCCCCCTAGGGCGGTTGGGCTACACCTTC. As protein: CASSPLGRLGYTF.

This rearrangement joins TRBV4-3 to TRBJ1-6; 8 bases are a match to TRBD1. J lost 8 bases, V lost 0 bases, and 6 bases had no gene match. Per germline, CDR1 LGHNA and CDR2 YSLEER. The CDR3 totals 16 residues. The CDR3 bases are TGCGCCAGCAGCCAAGAGGGGCAGGGGGCATATTCACCCCTCCACTTT. Translation: CASSQEGQGAYSPLHF.

The genes are TRBV4-3 and TRBJ2-5; D may be TRBD1 (9 bases). CDR3 length equals 17 residues. Trimming pared 0 bases from V and 4 bases from J, leaving 18 bases between. Germline CDR1 is LGHNA and CDR2 is YSLEER. DNA of the CDR3: TGCGCCAGCAGCCAAGACATAGCGGGACAGGGTAGAGAGACCCAGTACTTC. Protein product: CASSQDIAGQGRETQYF.

This chain connects TRBV10-3 to TRBJ2-3, with no clear D. V was pared by 2 bases and J by 0 bases, with 6 bases between. The V gene's germline CDR1 is ENHRY and CDR2 SYGVKD. The length of the CDR3 is 14 residues. The chain's CDR3 is CAISEVASTDTQYF. CDR3 nucleotides: TGTGCCATCAGTGAGGTGGCTAGCACAGATACGCAGTATTTT.